Listed here is a single T cell receptor (beta chain). Its antigen specificity is not known. Base quality data are lacking; no much larger clone is found one base away. The library was produced with the immunoSEQ multiplex PCR assay. The table comes from immuneACCESS by way of TCRdb, which keeps in-frame sequences with V and J called. Part of the clones is missing from these tables; in studies checked, under half for an unresolved V gene and the rest for unknown reasons. The sample yields 75,000 to 100,000 clones; around 88% were counted once. 4.9% of the sample rests with the top ten. Focal radiation therapy combined with CTLA-4 blockade (ipilimumab) was tested in patients with chemo-refractory metastatic non-small-cell lung cancer. The CDR3 covers 16 residues, taking in both the cysteine and the phenylalanine. The only DNA kept is the CDR3, 48 bases in frame from the first base. Germline trimming: 4 bases from V, 7 bases from J; junction bases outside gene matches: 14. CDR1 is given as SGDLS and CDR2 as YYNGEE, both from the germline V gene.

The data were taken from a study of radiotherapy plus CTLA-4 blockade in lung cancer (dated by TCRdb to between 2018 and 2020). Notes on the research overall: Among the enrolled patients, about 19% had an objective response, and around 31% reached disease control.

General findings and caveats noted by the study authors: After treatment with radiotherapy and ipilimumab, TCR clones that originated in tumors expanded in peripheral blood. Increased serum interferon-beta after radiation, together with early dynamic changes in blood T cell clones, were reported to be the strongest predictors of response.

The material sequenced was peripheral blood, taken from a patient treated with radiotherapy plus ipilimumab. The chain couples TRBV9 to TRBJ2-1; 7 junctional bases match TRBD1. The receptor was derived from a human donor with non-small cell lung cancer that progressed on radiotherapy plus ipilimumab. The DNA sequence is given as TGTGCCAGCAGCATCGGACAGGACCCTCTATGGAATGAGCAGTTCTTC. This codes for CASSIGQDPLWNEQFF.